The sequence of this T cell receptor beta chain was determined in a study of shared clonotypes between healthy human individuals. Regarding the study as a whole: The four-donor shared clonotypes exceeded non-shared clonotypes in generation probability, with non-shared ones scoring lower.

Here immunoSEQ multiplex PCR was the method, and the copy in TCRdb shows in-frame clones only, minus some. The sample carries more than 2 million clones, about 95% recorded once. V was clipped by 5 bases and J by 2 bases, with 4 bases between them. The CDR3 runs 13 residues. The germline CDR1 and CDR2 sequences are MNHEY and SMNVEV (reference sequence). CD45RO-negative, CCR7-selected cells formed the naive CD8 fraction, which excluded terminally differentiated effector memory CD45RA+ cells. Participating donors were healthy, HIV-negative adults free of recent acute infections or vaccinations. Concerning this clone: Antigen specificity is unknown. Within the sample, other DNA sequences also encode this same CDR3.

Input material: naive CD8+ T cells sorted from blood. The rearrangement links TRBV27 to TRBJ2-6; no reliable D call. The source of this sequence is a man younger than 35 in good health. The CDR3 loop is CASSPTGANVLTF. DNA of the CDR3: TGTGCCAGCAGTCCGACTGGGGCCAACGTCCTGACTTTC.